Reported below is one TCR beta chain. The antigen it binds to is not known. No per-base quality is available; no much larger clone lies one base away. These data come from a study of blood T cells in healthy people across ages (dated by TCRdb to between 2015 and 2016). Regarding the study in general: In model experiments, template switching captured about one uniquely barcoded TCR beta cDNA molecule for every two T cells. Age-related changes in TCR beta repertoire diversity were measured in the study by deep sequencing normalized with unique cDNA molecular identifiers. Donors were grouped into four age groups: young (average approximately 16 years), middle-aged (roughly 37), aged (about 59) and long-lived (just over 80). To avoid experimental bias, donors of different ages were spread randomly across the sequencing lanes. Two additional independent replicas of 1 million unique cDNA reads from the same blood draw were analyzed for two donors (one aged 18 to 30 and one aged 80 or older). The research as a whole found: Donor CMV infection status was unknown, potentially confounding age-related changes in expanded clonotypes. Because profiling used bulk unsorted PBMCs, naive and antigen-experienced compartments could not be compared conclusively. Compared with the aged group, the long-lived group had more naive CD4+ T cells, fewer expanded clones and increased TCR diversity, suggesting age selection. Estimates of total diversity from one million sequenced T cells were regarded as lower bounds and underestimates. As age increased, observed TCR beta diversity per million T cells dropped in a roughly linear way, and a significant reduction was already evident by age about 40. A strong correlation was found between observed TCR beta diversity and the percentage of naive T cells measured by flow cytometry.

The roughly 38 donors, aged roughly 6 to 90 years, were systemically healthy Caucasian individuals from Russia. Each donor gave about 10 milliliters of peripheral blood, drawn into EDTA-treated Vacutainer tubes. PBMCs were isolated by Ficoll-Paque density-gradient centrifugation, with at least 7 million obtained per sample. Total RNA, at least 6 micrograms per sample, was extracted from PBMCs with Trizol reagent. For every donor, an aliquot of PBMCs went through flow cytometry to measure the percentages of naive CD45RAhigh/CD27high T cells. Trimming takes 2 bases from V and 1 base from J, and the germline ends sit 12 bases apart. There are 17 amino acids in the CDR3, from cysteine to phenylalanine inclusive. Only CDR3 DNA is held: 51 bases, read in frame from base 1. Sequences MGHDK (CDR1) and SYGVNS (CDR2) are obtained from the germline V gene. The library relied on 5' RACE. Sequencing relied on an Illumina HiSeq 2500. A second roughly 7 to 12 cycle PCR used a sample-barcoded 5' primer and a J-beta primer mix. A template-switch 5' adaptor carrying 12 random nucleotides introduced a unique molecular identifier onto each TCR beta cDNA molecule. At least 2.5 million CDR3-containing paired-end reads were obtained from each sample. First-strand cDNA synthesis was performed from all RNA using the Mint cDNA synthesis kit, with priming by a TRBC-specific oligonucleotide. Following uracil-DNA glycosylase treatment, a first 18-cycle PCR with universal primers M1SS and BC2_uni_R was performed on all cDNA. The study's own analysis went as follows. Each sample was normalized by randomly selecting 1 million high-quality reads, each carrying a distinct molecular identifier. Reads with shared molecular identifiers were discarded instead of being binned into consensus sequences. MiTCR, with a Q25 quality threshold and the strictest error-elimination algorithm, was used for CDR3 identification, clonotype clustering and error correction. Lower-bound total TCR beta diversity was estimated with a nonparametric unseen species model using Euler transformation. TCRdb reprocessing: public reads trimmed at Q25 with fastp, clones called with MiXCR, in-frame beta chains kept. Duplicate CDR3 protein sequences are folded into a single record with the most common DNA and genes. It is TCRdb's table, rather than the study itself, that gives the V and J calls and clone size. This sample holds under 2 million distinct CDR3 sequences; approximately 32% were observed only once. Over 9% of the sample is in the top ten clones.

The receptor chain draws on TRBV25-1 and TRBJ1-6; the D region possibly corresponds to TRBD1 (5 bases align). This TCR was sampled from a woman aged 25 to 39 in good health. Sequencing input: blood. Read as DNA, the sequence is TGTGCCAGCAGTGAAGTGGGGCGGGGATCCTATAATTCACCCCTCCACTTT. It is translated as CASSEVGRGSYNSPLHF.